Following are 28 T cell receptor beta chains from one sample sequenced in a study of PD-1 blockade in classical Hodgkin lymphoma. Time point defined: cycle 4 day 1 (C4D1), after more than five weeks of nivolumab. In every patient, relapse followed autologous stem cell transplantation, while exposure to brentuximab vedotin differed. Purified CD4+ T cells were obtained from thawed PBMCs through magnetic negative selection. This table comes from immunoSEQ multiplex PCR, and its TCRdb copy is limited to in-frame clones, with some not included. The table includes about 22,000 clones, around 68% detected once. Source: CD4+ T cells from blood, taken before the fourth cycle of nivolumab. The receptors derive from a human donor with classical Hodgkin lymphoma.

The sample holds a few counts of this clone. The CDR3 bases are TGTGCCAGCAGTTTGGCAAATTCACCCCTCCACTTT. As protein: CASSLANSPLHF. The V gene is TRBV6-6, the J gene TRBJ1-6; D uncertain. The CDR3 is 12 amino acids. The V gene's germline CDR1 is MNHNY and CDR2 SVGAGI (reference sequence). Between the trimmed V and J ends, which lost 4 bases and 7 bases, there was a span of 5 bases.

CDR3 coding DNA: TGCGCCAGCAGCCAGAGGGACGCGTATGGCTACACCTTC. Its translation: CASSQRDAYGYTF. The chain joins TRBV4-3 to TRBJ1-2; D may be TRBD1 (5 bases). V dropped 3 bases and J dropped 5 bases, with 10 bases sitting between them. The CDR3 extends over 13 amino acids. Germline values: CDR1 LGHNA, CDR2 YSLEER.

The genes are TRBV5-6 and TRBJ2-5; 7 nucleotides agree with TRBD1. This CDR3 is built from 14 residues. The J segment lost 5 bases and the V segment lost 3 bases, leaving 7 bases of the junction unmatched. Per the germline V gene, CDR1 is SGHDT and CDR2 is YYEEEE. DNA for the CDR3: TGTGCCAGCAGCTGGCTGACAGGGAACGAGACCCAGTACTTC. Translation: CASSWLTGNETQYF.

The chain has TRBV5-1 and TRBJ2-5, with TRBD2 matching 13 bases. This CDR3 has 16 amino acids. Germline V CDR1 and CDR2: SGHRS, YFSETQ. V gave up 4 bases and J gave up 3 bases; unmatched junction bases: 6. CDR3 nucleotide sequence: TGCGCCAGCAGCCCCCTCGGGACTAGCGGGGAAGAGACCCAGTACTTC. As protein: CASSPLGTSGEETQYF.

The chain carries TRBV5-6 and TRBJ2-5; 9 nucleotides line up with TRBD2. Germline CDR1 reads SGHDT; CDR2 reads YYEEEE. Trimming took 1 base from V and 2 from J; bases not matched to a gene: 6. This CDR3 is built from 16 residues. The CDR3 reads CASSLRVAGVQETQYF. As DNA, the CDR3 is TGTGCCAGCAGCTTGAGGGTAGCGGGGGTGCAAGAGACCCAGTACTTC.

The CDR3 DNA follows: TGTGCTAGTGGCCCCATCGGGCCCTACGAGCAGTACTTC. Residues: CASGPIGPYEQYF. The chain carries TRBV12-5 and TRBJ2-7; D not certain. V was cut by 6 bases and J by 2 bases, with 11 bases left in between. The CDR3 runs to 13 residues. CDR1 is LGHNT and CDR2 is FRNRAP in the germline V gene.

This clone has only a few counts. V gene TRBV15 combines with J gene TRBJ1-4; no clear D gene. Germline V lookup: CDR1 LNHNV, CDR2 YYDKDF (reference sequence). The CDR3 has 14 residues. The V and J ends lost 0 bases and 8 bases respectively, with 10 bases between them. The CDR3 spells CATSRDPNSEKLFF. As DNA, the CDR3 is TGTGCCACCAGCAGAGATCCCAACAGCGAAAAACTGTTTTTT.

The rearrangement joins TRBV4-1 to TRBJ2-7; D perhaps matches TRBD1 (5 bases). V shed 4 bases and J shed 2 bases, with 15 bases lying between them. Germline V gene sequence: CDR1 MGHRA, CDR2 YSYEKL. This CDR3 spans 15 amino acids. The CDR3 bases are TGCGCCAGCAGCCCAAGGACCGGACAACCCTACGAGCAGTACTTC. Its protein product is CASSPRTGQPYEQYF.

V is TRBV7-2 and J is TRBJ2-3; tentative D call: TRBD2 (5 bases). The CDR3 consists of 15 residues. Germline V gene sequence: CDR1 SGHTA, CDR2 FQGNSA. The germline V and J ends were trimmed by 3 bases and 4 bases, with 14 bases remaining between them. CDR3 sequence (DNA): TGTGCCAGCAGCTTTAACTCCGGAGGACCAGATACGCAGTATTTT. Translated: CASSFNSGGPDTQYF.

This chain links TRBV4-2 with TRBJ2-5; 10 bases line up with TRBD2. CDR3 size: 15 residues. Germline V gives CDR1 LGHNA, CDR2 YNFKEQ. The junction had 13 bases not matched to a gene; V was cut back by 10 bases and J by 5 bases. For the CDR3, the DNA is TGTGCCATAGCCCGGAGCGGGGGGGCCGGTGAGACCCAGTACTTC. It specifies CAIARSGGAGETQYF.

The chain joins TRBV6-1 to TRBJ2-1; tentatively, D is TRBD1 (6 bases). The CDR3 totals 12 residues. Trimming pared 7 bases from V and 9 bases from J, leaving 13 bases between. CDR1 is MNHNS and CDR2 is SASEGT in the germline V gene. CDR3 loop: CASTTSGVEQFF. For the CDR3, the DNA is TGTGCCAGCACCACCTCAGGGGTTGAGCAGTTCTTC.

Here the CDR3 DNA reads TGTGCCAGCAGTTCCCCGTACGGGGTACACTACGAGCAGTACTTC. Translated, it gives CASSSPYGVHYEQYF. J is TRBJ2-7 and V is TRBV28, with D possibly matching TRBD2 (5 bases). Germline lookup yields CDR1 MDHEN and CDR2 SYDVKM. The CDR3 has 15 residues. Trimming cost V 4 bases and J 3 bases, with 16 bases left between them.

This clone was seen just once. The J gene is TRBJ2-7, the V gene TRBV18; 9 nucleotides agree with TRBD2. The junction had 10 bases not matched to a gene; V was cut back by 6 bases and J by 1 base. The germline gives CDR1 KGHSH, CDR2 LQKENI. There are 16 residues in the CDR3. CDR3 residues: CASSLNLAGDSYEQYF. The CDR3 coding sequence is TGTGCCAGCTCTCTTAATTTAGCGGGGGATTCCTACGAGCAGTACTTC.

The chain uses TRBV9 and TRBJ2-3, with D hard to call. From germline, CDR1 is SGDLS and CDR2 YYNGEE. Deletions cut 0 bases from V and 0 bases from J, with 8 bases between. This CDR3 is built from 15 residues. The CDR3 DNA reads as TGTGCCAGCAGCGTAGAGTGGGGTAGCACAGATACGCAGTATTTT. Amino acid sequence: CASSVEWGSTDTQYF.

This rearrangement joins TRBV7-2 to TRBJ2-3, with D possibly being TRBD2 (5 bases). The CDR3 is 15 residues long. V shed 1 base and J shed 4 bases, with 12 bases lying between them. The germline gives CDR1 SGHTA, CDR2 FQGNSA. The chain's CDR3 is CASSLVGRWSDTQYF. CDR3 DNA sequence: TGTGCCAGCAGCTTAGTGGGGAGATGGTCAGATACGCAGTATTTT.

This clone was found once. The chain has TRBV5-1 and TRBJ2-7, with D possibly matching TRBD2 (6 bases). Germline V gene lookup returns CDR1 SGHRS and CDR2 YFSETQ. The CDR3 length is 16 residues. Trimming pared 0 bases from V and 3 bases from J, leaving 16 bases between. CDR3 loop: CASSLGSPTGGYEQYF. Here the CDR3 DNA reads TGCGCCAGCAGCTTGGGTTCCCCAACCGGGGGCTACGAGCAGTACTTC.

The J gene is TRBJ1-3, the V gene TRBV6-5; the D is unclear. CDR3 size: 16 residues. V was cut by 2 bases and J by 0 bases, with 11 bases left in between. From germline, CDR1 is MNHEY and CDR2 SVGAGI. This chain's CDR3 is CASSYNRPSSGNTIYF. CDR3 coding DNA: TGTGCCAGCAGTTACAACCGGCCTAGCTCTGGAAACACCATATATTTT.

The chain recombines TRBV19 with TRBJ2-3; 7 bases are a match to TRBD1. This CDR3 comprises 15 residues. J was trimmed by 3 bases and V by 6 bases; bases with no gene match: 9. Germline CDR1 LNHDA, CDR2 SQIVND (reference sequence). The CDR3 coding sequence is TGTGCCAGTAGGGTGGATAGGGGGCTTACAGATACGCAGTATTTT. Protein sequence: CASRVDRGLTDTQYF. The complete variable domain, with remaining parts taken from reference TRBV19 and TRBJ2-3, reads DGGITQSPKYLFRKEGQNVTLSCEQNLNHDAMYWYRQDPGQGLRLIYYSQIVNDFQKGDIAEGYSVSREKKESFPLTVTSAQKNPTAFYLCASRVDRGLTDTQYFGPGTRLTVL.

The table lists this clone with a few counts. The chain has TRBV18 and TRBJ2-5, with TRBD1 as a possible D gene (6 bases). The CDR3 runs to 13 residues. The V gene's germline CDR1 is KGHSH and CDR2 LQKENI. Trimming stripped 2 bases from V and 3 bases from J, with 7 bases between. This chain's CDR3 is CASSPAGEETQYF. CDR3 DNA: TGTGCCAGCTCACCAGCAGGGGAAGAGACCCAGTACTTC.

The chain has TRBV7-9 and TRBJ2-3; 10 nucleotides line up with TRBD2. V lost 0 bases, J lost 2 bases, and 8 bases stayed unmatched. The CDR3 covers 18 residues. The germline V gene encodes CDR1 SEHNR and CDR2 FQNEAQ (reference sequence). CDR3 amino acids: CASSLALSLAGDTDTQYF. The CDR3 DNA reads TGTGCCAGCAGCTTAGCGTTGTCCCTAGCGGGGGACACAGATACGCAGTATTTT.

The genes are TRBV6-5 and TRBJ1-1; no firm D call. V lost 2 bases and J lost 6, with 16 bases in between. Germline-derived CDR1 and CDR2 are MNHEY and SVGAGI. CDR3 length: 15 amino acids. In DNA form, the CDR3 reads TGTGCCAGCAGTTACAGCGGCGGATTCTCGGCTGAAGCTTTCTTT. Protein: CASSYSGGFSAEAFF.

The CDR3 protein is CASSRGFTDTQYF. The CDR3 DNA reads TGCGCCAGCAGCAGAGGCTTCACAGATACGCAGTATTTT. J is TRBJ2-3 and V is TRBV5-1; D is uncertain. From germline, CDR1 is SGHRS and CDR2 YFSETQ. Trimming shortened V by 4 bases and J by 2 bases, and 8 bases separated the two germline ends. The CDR3 runs to 13 residues.

The genes are TRBV2 and TRBJ2-3; 8 positions agree with TRBD2. Trimming removed 7 bases from V and 14 bases from J; junction bases left unmatched: 23. This CDR3 contains 16 residues. The germline V gene encodes CDR1 SNHLY and CDR2 FYNNEI. For the CDR3, the DNA is TGTGCCAGCAACGAAGAAGTGGTGACTAGCGCTCCCTTGGGGTATTTT. Translation gives CASNEEVVTSAPLGYF.

The chain links TRBV12-5 to TRBJ2-3; TRBD2 matches at 13 bases. V shed 4 bases, J shed 3 bases, and the junction held 4 bases outside the gene matches. The CDR3 consists of 16 residues. CDR1 is LGHNT, CDR2 FRNRAP, per germline. In nucleotides, the CDR3 is TGTGCTAGTGGTTCGCCGACTAGCGGGGGGACAGATACGCAGTATTTT. Protein product: CASGSPTSGGTDTQYF.

CDR3 protein: CASSQTGLDTGELFF. The CDR3 DNA is TGTGCCAGCAGCCAGACAGGGTTGGACACCGGGGAGCTGTTTTTT. The chain couples TRBV5-4 to TRBJ2-2; 7 bases match TRBD1. This CDR3 comprises 15 residues. V shed 4 bases, J shed 3 bases, and the junction held 6 bases outside the gene matches. From germline, CDR1 is SGHNT and CDR2 YYREEE (reference sequence). The variable domain in full, with the rest retrieved from reference TRBV5-4 and TRBJ2-2, is ETGVTQSPTHLIKTRGQQVTLRCSSQSGHNTVSWYQQALGQGPQFIFQYYREEENGRGNFPPRFSGLQFPNYSSELNVNALELDDSALYLCASSQTGLDTGELFFGEGSRLTVL.

The rearrangement links TRBV30 to TRBJ2-7; 7 nucleotides agree with TRBD1. J was trimmed by 1 base and V by 2 bases; bases with no gene match: 5. The CDR3 is 14 amino acids. Germline V gene sequence: CDR1 GTSNPN, CDR2 SVGIG (reference sequence). The CDR3 DNA reads as TGTGCCTGGAGTATGACAGGGCTTTCCTACGAGCAGTACTTC. Protein: CAWSMTGLSYEQYF.

The V and J genes are TRBV7-2 and TRBJ1-3, with TRBD1 matching over 7 bases. This CDR3 has 17 residues. CDR1 is SGHTA and CDR2 is FQGNSA in the germline V gene. J lost 0 bases, V lost 1 base, and 6 bases had no gene match. As DNA, the CDR3 is TGTGCCAGCAGCTTAGACAGGGGCCCCTTCTCTGGAAACACCATATATTTT. This translates into CASSLDRGPFSGNTIYF. Full variable domain (outside the CDR3, taken from reference TRBV7-2 and TRBJ1-3): GAGVSQSPSNKVTEKGKDVELRCDPISGHTALYWYRQSLGQGLEFLIYFQGNSAPDKSGLPSDRFSAERTGGSVSTLTIQRTQQEDSAVYLCASSLDRGPFSGNTIYFGEGSWLTVV.

The chain recombines TRBV7-9 with TRBJ2-3; perhaps TRBD2 as D (6 bases). The CDR3 is made up of 12 amino acids. V was cut by 10 bases and J by 4 bases, with 12 bases left in between. Germline V gives CDR1 SEHNR, CDR2 FQNEAQ (reference sequence). DNA for the CDR3: TGTGCCACCAAGAGGGAGGCAGATACGCAGTATTTT. This translates into CATKREADTQYF.